This T cell receptor beta chain was retrieved from a study of T-cell memory formation after mild COVID-19. Study-wide background: Most TCR clusters belonged to a single donor.

MiXCR was run by TCRdb on the 5' RACE reads, yielding one entry per CDR3 protein. Of about 200,000 distinct CDR3 sequences in the sample, 15% to 20% were seen once. This clonotype was counted only a few times. Its antigen is not identified. Study outcomes and limitations: Contracting CD4+ clones lay largely in CM and EM, with CD8+ ones residing in EMRA. In pre-infection memory, a portion of responding clones appeared, which suggested that cross-reactive memory joined. Clones contracting day 15 to 85 were balanced CD4/CD8; later expanders leaned CD4+.

The clonotype originates from an adult woman who had mild COVID-19 (a few samples of this study predate the infection). Cell type and time point are not known. The specimen was PBMCs or a T cell subset sorted from them (not recorded which).

In DNA form, the CDR3 reads TGTGCCAGCAGCACTGGACAGGCTCGGGAGACCCAGTACTTC. Encoded protein: CASSTGQARETQYF. The chain uses TRBV4-2 and TRBJ2-5, with TRBD1 matching over 7 bases. Germline V gives CDR1 LGHNA, CDR2 YNFKEQ. This CDR3 is 14 amino acids long. The V segment lost 5 bases and the J segment 5 bases; nucleotides outside the gene matches: 8.